The 18 T cell receptor beta chains in this list originate from one sample, sequenced in a study of cytomegalovirus exposure and HLA in healthy donors (dated by TCRdb to about 2017). Libraries were made using the immunoSEQ multiplex PCR assay. For the multiplex PCR, a mixture combining 60 forward primers for TCR Vbeta segments and 13 reverse primers for TCR Jbeta segments was used. This immuneACCESS table, as held by TCRdb, lists in-frame sequences with V and J called but not all clones. Of the missing ones, under half trace to an unresolved V gene in checked studies; the others have no known cause. Within this sample are under 200,000 clones, with approximately 80% of them counted one time only. The ten largest clones add up to 1.5% to 2% of the sample. The sample taken for sequencing was PBMCs. The source of these receptors is a woman under 30 in good health and CMV-seronegative.

This chain links TRBV6-1 with TRBJ1-2, with 12 nucleotides matching TRBD1. J was trimmed by 8 bases and V by 3 bases; bases with no gene match: 10. CDR3 length: 16 residues. Germline V gene data show CDR1 as MNHNS and CDR2 as SASEGT. The CDR3 region has the DNA TGTGCCAGCAGTGACAGCCCGGGACAGGGGGCACGAGGCTACACCTTC. Translation gives CASSDSPGQGARGYTF.

The chain combines TRBV20-1 with TRBJ1-4; D remains unclear. CDR1 is DFQATT, CDR2 SNEGSKA, per germline (reference sequence). The CDR3 extends over 11 amino acids. Trimming removed 8 bases at V and 7 bases at J, with 11 bases between. The CDR3 nucleotides are TGCAGTACCCGCTCGGGTGAAAAACTGTTTTTT. Its protein product is CSTRSGEKLFF.

The chain couples TRBV6-6 to TRBJ2-7, with D possibly being TRBD1 (5 bases). This CDR3 has 13 residues. V was trimmed by 5 bases and J by 2 bases, leaving 10 bases between them. Germline assignment: CDR1 MNHNY and CDR2 SVGAGI (reference sequence). This CDR3 reads CASSVQVAYEQYF. The CDR3 DNA follows: TGTGCCAGCAGTGTACAGGTTGCCTACGAGCAGTACTTC.

The chain couples TRBV10-1 to TRBJ2-3; weak D call: TRBD2 (6 bases). Germline V gene lookup returns CDR1 WNHNN and CDR2 SYGVQD (reference sequence). V was shortened by 3 bases and J by 0 bases, with 10 bases between the two germline ends. The CDR3 runs 15 residues. The CDR3 spells CASSELSGSTDTQYF. As DNA, the CDR3 is TGCGCCAGCAGTGAACTGAGCGGGAGCACAGATACGCAGTATTTT.

This clone was observed once. This rearrangement joins TRBV19 to TRBJ2-7; TRBD2 agrees at 14 bases. Per germline, CDR1 LNHDA and CDR2 SQIVND (reference sequence). The CDR3 extends over 15 amino acids. The V and J ends lost 4 bases and 6 bases, in that order; junction bases with no gene match: 5. CDR3 protein: CASSRTSGRTSEQYF. CDR3 DNA: TGTGCCAGTAGTAGGACTAGCGGGAGGACCTCCGAGCAGTACTTC. The variable domain in full, completed from reference TRBV19 and TRBJ2-7, reads DGGITQSPKYLFRKEGQNVTLSCEQNLNHDAMYWYRQDPGQGLRLIYYSQIVNDFQKGDIAEGYSVSREKKESFPLTVTSAQKNPTAFYLCASSRTSGRTSEQYFGPGTRLTVT.

This chain uses TRBV5-4 with TRBJ1-2, with a possible D match to TRBD1 (6 bases). Between the trimmed V and J ends, which lost 0 bases and 7 bases, there was a span of 19 bases. Germline V CDR1 and CDR2: SGHNT, YYREEE (reference sequence). The CDR3 is made up of 16 amino acids. The chain's CDR3 is CASSLGGGGLLRGYTF. CDR3 coding DNA: TGTGCCAGCAGCTTGGGGGGCGGGGGGCTGTTACGTGGCTACACCTTC. Supplemented by reference TRBV5-4 and TRBJ1-2, the full variable domain reads ETGVTQSPTHLIKTRGQQVTLRCSSQSGHNTVSWYQQALGQGPQFIFQYYREEENGRGNFPPRFSGLQFPNYSSELNVNALELDDSALYLCASSLGGGGLLRGYTFGSGTRLTVV.

This chain connects TRBV21-1 to TRBJ1-5. TRBV21-1 is annotated as a pseudogene. The CDR3 has 16 amino acids. DNA of the CDR3: TGTGCCAGCAGCAAAGCGGCCGGGGAAAGCAATCAGCCCCAGCATTTT. The encoded protein is CASSKAAGESNQPQHF.

The chain uses TRBV6-5 and TRBJ2-1; 10 bases align to TRBD1. The length of the CDR3 is 14 residues. V gave up 6 bases and J gave up 5 bases; unmatched junction bases: 4. From germline, CDR1 is MNHEY and CDR2 SVGAGI. DNA for the CDR3: TGTGCCAGCAGGCGGGACAGGGGTCACAATGAGCAGTTCTTC. Its translation: CASRRDRGHNEQFF.

The V gene is TRBV5-8, the J gene TRBJ1-4, with D uncertain. The V end lost 4 bases, the J end lost 8 bases, and 9 bases lay between the germline ends. The germline gives CDR1 SGHTS, CDR2 YDEGEE. The length of the CDR3 is 12 residues. CDR3 DNA: TGTGCCAGCAGCCCCCGTTTCGAAAAACTGTTTTTT. Translated: CASSPRFEKLFF.

This rearrangement joins TRBV18 to TRBJ2-7; 7 nucleotides align to TRBD2. CDR1 KGHSH and CDR2 LQKENI come from the germline V gene. V dropped 3 bases and J dropped 7; count of bases not matched to a gene: 15. There are 16 residues in the CDR3. CDR3 loop: CASSPSLSGRAAEQYF. The CDR3 nucleotides are TGTGCCAGCTCACCTTCTCTTAGCGGGCGGGCGGCTGAGCAGTACTTC.

The chain carries TRBV4-1 and TRBJ1-5; 7 positions match TRBD1. Germline V gene sequence: CDR1 MGHRA, CDR2 YSYEKL. This CDR3 is 15 amino acids long. V was pared by 5 bases and J by 0 bases, with 4 bases of the junction left unmatched. CDR3 protein: CASSDGQASNQPQHF. DNA of the CDR3: TGCGCCAGCAGCGATGGACAGGCTAGCAATCAGCCCCAGCATTTT.

This clone was recorded only once. The CDR3 DNA reads TGTGCCAGTAATTCCTATGGAGCCTACGAGCAGTACTTC. It encodes CASNSYGAYEQYF. The chain employs TRBV19 and TRBJ2-7; D call uncertain. The CDR3 runs to 13 residues. Trimming stripped 7 bases from V and 2 bases from J, with 12 bases between. Per germline, CDR1 LNHDA and CDR2 SQIVND (reference sequence).

In this sample, this clone turned up once. The genes are TRBV19 and TRBJ1-1, with D possibly TRBD1 on 5 matching bases. The CDR3 sequence is 15 residues long. Trimming cost V 3 bases and J 1 base, with 12 bases left between them. Germline V gives CDR1 LNHDA, CDR2 SQIVND (reference sequence). CDR3 nucleotides: TGTGCCAGTAGTATCCCCGGGGGAGGGAACACTGAAGCTTTCTTT. Its protein product is CASSIPGGGNTEAFF.

This clone appeared once. V usage is TRBV19 and J usage is TRBJ2-1; 10 bases agree with TRBD2. The V gene end was trimmed by 6 bases and the J gene end by 1 base; junction bases not matched to a gene: 3. This CDR3 has 15 residues. The V gene's germline CDR1 is LNHDA and CDR2 SQIVND (reference sequence). CDR3 bases: TGTGCCAGTAGGGGACTAGCGTCGTCCTACAATGAGCAGTTCTTC. Amino acids: CASRGLASSYNEQFF.

The CDR3 DNA sequence: TGTGCCAGCAGCTTAGCTTCCTTCTATGGCTACACCTTC. This translates into CASSLASFYGYTF. This chain joins TRBV7-2 and TRBJ1-2, with D hard to call. Germline assignment: CDR1 SGHTA and CDR2 FQGNSA. There are 13 residues in the CDR3. The V gene lost 0 bases and the J gene lost 4 bases, with 6 bases spanning the gap.

The chain recombines TRBV6-6 with TRBJ2-1; 13 bases agree with TRBD2. V shed 5 bases, J shed 8 bases, and the junction held 6 bases outside the gene matches. The CDR3 extends over 15 amino acids. Germline values: CDR1 MNHNY, CDR2 SVGAGI (reference sequence). This CDR3 reads CASSVGTSGIDEQFF. The CDR3 region has the DNA TGTGCCAGCAGTGTTGGGACTAGCGGGATCGATGAGCAGTTCTTC.

V gene TRBV13 combines with J gene TRBJ2-5, with 11 nucleotides matching TRBD2. CDR1 and CDR2 from the germline V gene are PRHDT and FYEKMQ (reference sequence). The CDR3 spans 15 residues. V trimming: 2 bases; J trimming: 3 bases; junction bases outside the gene matches: 2. The CDR3 DNA reads as TGTGCCAGCAGCTTATTGGGACTAGCGGAAGAGACCCAGTACTTC. It codes for CASSLLGLAEETQYF.

J is TRBJ2-2 and V is TRBV2; D is unresolved. The CDR3 loop spans 13 amino acids. V gave up 6 bases and J gave up 2 bases, with 7 bases separating them. Germline V gene sequence: CDR1 SNHLY, CDR2 FYNNEI. DNA for the CDR3: TGTGCCAGCAGGGTGACTAACACCGGGGAGCTGTTTTTT. Its translation is CASRVTNTGELFF.